The T cell receptor (beta chain) under discussion was sequenced for a study of blood T cells in healthy people across ages. Study-level results: TCR beta diversity, measured per million T cells, fell in a roughly linear way with age. Across samples, TCR beta diversity tracked strongly with naive T cell percentage. Since the PBMCs were unsorted, naive and antigen-experienced cells could not be conclusively compared.

Next came a second PCR, run for about 7 to 11 cycles, which used a sample-barcoded 5' primer along with a J-beta primer mix. TCRdb processed the 5' RACE reads anew with MiXCR; each CDR3 protein has one entry. The data show about a million distinct CDR3 sequences, 51% seen once. The V segment lost 5 bases and the J segment 9 bases; nucleotides outside the gene matches: 13. Germline-derived CDR1 and CDR2 are MNHEY and SVGEGT. This CDR3 is 15 amino acids long. Remarks on this clonotype: Its matching antigen is unknown.

This chain joins TRBV6-2 or TRBV6-3 and TRBJ2-1; 7 nucleotides agree with TRBD2. This sequence was found in a woman aged 55-70 years in good health. The material sequenced was blood. CDR3 sequence (DNA): TGTGCCAGCAGTGGACTAGTGGGAGCGCGACGTGAGCAGTTCTTC. It is translated as CASSGLVGARREQFF.